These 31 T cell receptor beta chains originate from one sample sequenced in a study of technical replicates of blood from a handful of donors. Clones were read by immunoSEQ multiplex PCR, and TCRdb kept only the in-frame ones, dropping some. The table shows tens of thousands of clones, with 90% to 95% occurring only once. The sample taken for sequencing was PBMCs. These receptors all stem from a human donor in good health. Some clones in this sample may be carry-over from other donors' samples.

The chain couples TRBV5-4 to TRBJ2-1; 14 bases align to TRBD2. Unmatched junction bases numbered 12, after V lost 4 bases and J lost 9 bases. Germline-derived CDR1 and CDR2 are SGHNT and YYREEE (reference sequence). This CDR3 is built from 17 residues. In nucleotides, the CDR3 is TGTGCCAGCAGCCCCCTACCGGGACTAGCGGGGGTTATTGAGCAGTTCTTC. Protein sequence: CASSPLPGLAGVIEQFF. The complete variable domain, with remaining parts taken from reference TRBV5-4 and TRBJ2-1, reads ETGVTQSPTHLIKTRGQQVTLRCSSQSGHNTVSWYQQALGQGPQFIFQYYREEENGRGNFPPRFSGLQFPNYSSELNVNALELDDSALYLCASSPLPGLAGVIEQFFGPGTRLTVL.

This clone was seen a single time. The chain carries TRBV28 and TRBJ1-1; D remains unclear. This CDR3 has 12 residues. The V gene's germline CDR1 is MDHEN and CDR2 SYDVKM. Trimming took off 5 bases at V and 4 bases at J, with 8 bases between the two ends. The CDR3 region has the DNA TGTGCCAGCAGTCCCCGAGTCACTGAAGCTTTCTTT. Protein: CASSPRVTEAFF. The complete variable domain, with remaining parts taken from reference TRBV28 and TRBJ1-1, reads DVKVTQSSRYLVKRTGEKVFLECVQDMDHENMFWYRQDPGLGLRLIYFSYDVKMKEKGDIPEGYSVSREKKERFSLILESASTNQTSMYLCASSPRVTEAFFGQGTRLTVV.

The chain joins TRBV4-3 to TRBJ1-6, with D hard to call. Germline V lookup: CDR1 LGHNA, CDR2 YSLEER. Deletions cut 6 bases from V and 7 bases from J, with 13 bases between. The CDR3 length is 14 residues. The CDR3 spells CASRLEQRNSPLHF. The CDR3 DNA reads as TGCGCCAGCAGGCTCGAGCAGCGGAATTCACCCCTCCACTTT.

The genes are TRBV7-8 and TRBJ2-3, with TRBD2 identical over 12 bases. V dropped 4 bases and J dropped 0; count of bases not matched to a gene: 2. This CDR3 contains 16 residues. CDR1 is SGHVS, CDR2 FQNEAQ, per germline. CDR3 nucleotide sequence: TGTGCCAGCAGCTCGGGACTAGCGGGTAGCACAGATACGCAGTATTTT. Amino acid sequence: CASSSGLAGSTDTQYF.

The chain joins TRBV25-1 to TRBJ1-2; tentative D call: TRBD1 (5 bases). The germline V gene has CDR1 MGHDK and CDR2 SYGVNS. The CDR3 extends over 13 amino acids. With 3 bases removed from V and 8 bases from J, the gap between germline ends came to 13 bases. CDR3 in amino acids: CASSDWGDYGYTF. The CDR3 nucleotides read TGTGCCAGCAGTGATTGGGGGGATTACGGCTACACCTTC.

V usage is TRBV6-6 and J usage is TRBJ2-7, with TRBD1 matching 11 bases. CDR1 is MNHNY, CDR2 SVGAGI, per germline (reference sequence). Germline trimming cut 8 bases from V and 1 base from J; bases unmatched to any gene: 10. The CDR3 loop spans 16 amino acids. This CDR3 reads CASRRAGQGVSYEQYF. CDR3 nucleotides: TGTGCCAGCCGGAGAGCGGGACAGGGGGTATCCTACGAGCAGTACTTC.

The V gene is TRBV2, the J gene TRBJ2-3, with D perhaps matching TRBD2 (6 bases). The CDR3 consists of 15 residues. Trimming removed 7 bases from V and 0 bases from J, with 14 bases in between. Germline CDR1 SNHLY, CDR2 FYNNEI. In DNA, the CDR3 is TGTGCCAGCACCCCTTGGGGGGTGAGCACAGATACGCAGTATTTT. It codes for CASTPWGVSTDTQYF. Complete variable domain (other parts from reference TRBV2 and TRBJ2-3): EPEVTQTPSHQVTQMGQEVILRCVPISNHLYFYWYRQILGQKVEFLVSFYNNEISEKSEIFDDQFSVERPDGSNFTLKIRSTKLEDSAMYFCASTPWGVSTDTQYFGPGTRLTVL.

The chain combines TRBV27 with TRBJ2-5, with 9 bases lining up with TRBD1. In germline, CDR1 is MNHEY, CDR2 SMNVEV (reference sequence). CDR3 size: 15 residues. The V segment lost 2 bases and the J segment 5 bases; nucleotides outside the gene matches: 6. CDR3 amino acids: CASSLRGTGLETQYF. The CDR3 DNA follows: TGTGCCAGCAGTTTAAGGGGGACAGGGCTGGAGACCCAGTACTTC.

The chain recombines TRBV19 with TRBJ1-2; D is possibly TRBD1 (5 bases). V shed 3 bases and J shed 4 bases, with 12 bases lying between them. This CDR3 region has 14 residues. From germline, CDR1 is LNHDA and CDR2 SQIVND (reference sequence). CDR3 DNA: TGTGCCAGTAGTATGGGGGGAGCGGCCTATGGCTACACCTTC. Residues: CASSMGGAAYGYTF.

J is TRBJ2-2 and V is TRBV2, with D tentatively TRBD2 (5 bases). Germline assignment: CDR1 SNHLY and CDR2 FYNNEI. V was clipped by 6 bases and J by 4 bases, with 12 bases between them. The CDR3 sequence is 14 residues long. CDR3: CASRFGESTGELFF. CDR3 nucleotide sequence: TGTGCCAGCAGGTTCGGGGAGTCCACCGGGGAGCTGTTTTTT.

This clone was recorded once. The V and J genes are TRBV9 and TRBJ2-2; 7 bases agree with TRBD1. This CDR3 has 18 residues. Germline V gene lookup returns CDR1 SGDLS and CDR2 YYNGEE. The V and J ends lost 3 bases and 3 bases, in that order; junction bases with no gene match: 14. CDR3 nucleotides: TGTGCCAGCAGCGACAGACAGGGTAGCAAGCAGTACACCGGGGAGCTGTTTTTT. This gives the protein CASSDRQGSKQYTGELFF.

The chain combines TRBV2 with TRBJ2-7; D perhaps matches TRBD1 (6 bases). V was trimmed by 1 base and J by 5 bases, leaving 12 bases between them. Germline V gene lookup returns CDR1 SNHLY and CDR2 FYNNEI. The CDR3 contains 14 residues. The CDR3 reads CASSEEQGRHEQYF. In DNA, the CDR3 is TGTGCCAGCAGTGAAGAACAGGGTAGACACGAGCAGTACTTC.

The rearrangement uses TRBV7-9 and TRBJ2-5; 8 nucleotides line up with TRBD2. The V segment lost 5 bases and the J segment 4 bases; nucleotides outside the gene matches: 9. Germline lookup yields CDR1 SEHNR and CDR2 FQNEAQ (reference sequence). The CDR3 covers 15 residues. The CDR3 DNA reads TGTGCCAGCAGCCCCACCGGGGGGGCCGTAGAGACCCAGTACTTC. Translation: CASSPTGGAVETQYF.

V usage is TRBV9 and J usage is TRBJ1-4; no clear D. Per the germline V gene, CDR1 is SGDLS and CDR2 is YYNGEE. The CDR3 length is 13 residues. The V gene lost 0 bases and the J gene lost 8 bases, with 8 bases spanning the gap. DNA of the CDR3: TGTGCCAGCAGCGTAGGGGCAGAAGAAAAACTGTTTTTT. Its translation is CASSVGAEEKLFF. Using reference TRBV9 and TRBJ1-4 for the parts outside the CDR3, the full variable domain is DSGVTQTPKHLITATGQRVTLRCSPRSGDLSVYWYQQSLDQGLQFLIQYYNGEERAKGNILERFSAQQFPDLHSELNLSSLELGDSALYFCASSVGAEEKLFFGSGTQLSVL.

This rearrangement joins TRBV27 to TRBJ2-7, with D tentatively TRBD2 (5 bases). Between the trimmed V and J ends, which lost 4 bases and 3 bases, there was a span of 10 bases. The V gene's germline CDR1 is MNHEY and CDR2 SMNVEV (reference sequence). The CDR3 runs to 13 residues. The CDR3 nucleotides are TGTGCCAGCAGTTACCCGGGGAACTACGAGCAGTACTTC. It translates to CASSYPGNYEQYF.

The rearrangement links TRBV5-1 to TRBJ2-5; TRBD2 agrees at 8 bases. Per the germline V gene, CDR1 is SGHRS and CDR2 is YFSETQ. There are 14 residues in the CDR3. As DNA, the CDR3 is TGCGCTACTCGTCGAGGTAGCGGGGCAGAGACCCAGTACTTC. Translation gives CATRRGSGAETQYF.

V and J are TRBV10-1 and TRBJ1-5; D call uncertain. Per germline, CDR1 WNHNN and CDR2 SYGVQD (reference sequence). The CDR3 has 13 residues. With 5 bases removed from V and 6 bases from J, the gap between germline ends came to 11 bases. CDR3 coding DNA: TGCGCCAGCAGTTACCGCGGGTTTCAGCCCCAGCATTTT. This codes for CASSYRGFQPQHF.

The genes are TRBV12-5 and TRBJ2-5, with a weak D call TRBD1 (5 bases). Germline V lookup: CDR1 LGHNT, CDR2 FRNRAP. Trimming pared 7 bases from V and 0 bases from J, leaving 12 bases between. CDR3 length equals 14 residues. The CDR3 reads CASALDSYQETQYF. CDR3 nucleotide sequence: TGTGCTAGTGCCTTAGACAGTTACCAAGAGACCCAGTACTTC.

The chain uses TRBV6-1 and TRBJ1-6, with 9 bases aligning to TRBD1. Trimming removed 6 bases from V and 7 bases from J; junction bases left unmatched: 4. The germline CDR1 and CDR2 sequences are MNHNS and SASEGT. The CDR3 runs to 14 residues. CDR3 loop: CASRAGQGNSPLHF. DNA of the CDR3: TGTGCCAGCAGGGCTGGACAGGGGAATTCACCCCTCCACTTT.

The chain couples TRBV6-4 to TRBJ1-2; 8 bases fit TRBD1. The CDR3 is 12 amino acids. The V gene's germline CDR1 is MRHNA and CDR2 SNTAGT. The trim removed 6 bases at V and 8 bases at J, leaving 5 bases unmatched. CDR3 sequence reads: CASSDRGIGYTF. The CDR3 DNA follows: TGTGCCAGCAGCGACAGGGGAATAGGCTACACCTTC.

DNA for the CDR3: TGTGCCTGGAGGAAAGGGACAGTAGCTGGAAACACCATATATTTT. Amino acids: CAWRKGTVAGNTIYF. The genes are TRBV30 and TRBJ1-3, with 7 bases lining up with TRBD1. The V and J ends lost 3 bases and 2 bases, in that order; junction bases with no gene match: 7. The germline gives CDR1 GTSNPN, CDR2 SVGIG (reference sequence). The CDR3 totals 15 residues.

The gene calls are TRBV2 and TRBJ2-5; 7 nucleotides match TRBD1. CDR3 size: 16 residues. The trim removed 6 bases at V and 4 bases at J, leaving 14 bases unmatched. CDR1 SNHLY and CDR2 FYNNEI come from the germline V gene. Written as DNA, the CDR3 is TGTGCCAGCAGAGACCCGGGACAGAAGATGGGAGAGACCCAGTACTTC. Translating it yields CASRDPGQKMGETQYF.

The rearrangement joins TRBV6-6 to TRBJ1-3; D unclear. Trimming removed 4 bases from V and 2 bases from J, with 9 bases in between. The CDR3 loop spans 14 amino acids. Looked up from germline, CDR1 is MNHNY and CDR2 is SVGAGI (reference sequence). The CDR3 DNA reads TGTGCCAGCAGTTCCCCTTCCCCTGGAAACACCATATATTTT. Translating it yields CASSSPSPGNTIYF.

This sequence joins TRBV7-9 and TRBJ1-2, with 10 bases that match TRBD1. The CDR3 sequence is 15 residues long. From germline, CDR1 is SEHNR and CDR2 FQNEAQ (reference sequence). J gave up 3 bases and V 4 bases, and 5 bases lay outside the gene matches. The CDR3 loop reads CASSYPGQGYYGYTF. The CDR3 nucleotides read TGTGCCAGCAGCTACCCGGGACAGGGGTACTATGGCTACACCTTC.

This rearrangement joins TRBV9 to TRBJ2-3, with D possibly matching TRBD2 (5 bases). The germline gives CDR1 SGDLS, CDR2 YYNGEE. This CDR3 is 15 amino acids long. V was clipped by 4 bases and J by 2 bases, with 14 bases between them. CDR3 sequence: CASSPPGDITDTQYF. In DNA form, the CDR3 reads TGTGCCAGCAGCCCACCCGGGGATATCACAGATACGCAGTATTTT.

The CDR3 loop is CASSFQGSSGNTIYF. DNA of the CDR3: TGCGCCAGCAGCTTCCAGGGGAGCTCTGGAAACACCATATATTTT. V usage is TRBV5-1 and J usage is TRBJ1-3; a weak D match, TRBD1 (6 bases). The CDR3 has 15 amino acids. Trimming left V 2 bases short and J 0 bases short, with 9 bases between. Per the germline V gene, CDR1 is SGHRS and CDR2 is YFSETQ. The full variable domain, with the rest looked up from reference TRBV5-1 and TRBJ1-3, is KAGVTQTPRYLIKTRGQQVTLSCSPISGHRSVSWYQQTPGQGLQFLFEYFSETQRNKGNFPGRFSGRQFSNSRSEMNVSTLELGDSALYLCASSFQGSSGNTIYFGEGSWLTVV.

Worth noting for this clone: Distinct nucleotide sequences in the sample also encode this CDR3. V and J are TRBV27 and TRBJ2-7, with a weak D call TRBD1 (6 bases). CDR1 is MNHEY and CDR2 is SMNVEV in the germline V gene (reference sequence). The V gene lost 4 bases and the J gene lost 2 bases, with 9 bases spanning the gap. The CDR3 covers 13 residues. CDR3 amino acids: CASSSDRAYEQYF. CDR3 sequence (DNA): TGTGCCAGCAGTTCGGACAGAGCCTACGAGCAGTACTTC.

The CDR3, as DNA: TGCGCCAGCAGCCAAGATTTGCTAGCGGGGACTAGCACAGATACGCAGTATTTT. It is translated as CASSQDLLAGTSTDTQYF. V is TRBV4-3 and J is TRBJ2-3, with 9 bases aligning to TRBD2. This CDR3 region has 18 residues. Germline V lookup: CDR1 LGHNA, CDR2 YSLEER. V lost 0 bases and J lost 0; bases outside the gene matches: 7.

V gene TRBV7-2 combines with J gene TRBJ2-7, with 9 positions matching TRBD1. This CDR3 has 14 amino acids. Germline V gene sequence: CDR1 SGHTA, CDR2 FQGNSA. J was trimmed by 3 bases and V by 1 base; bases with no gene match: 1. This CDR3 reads CASSLGDRVYEQYF. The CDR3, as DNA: TGTGCCAGCAGCTTAGGGGACAGGGTCTACGAGCAGTACTTC. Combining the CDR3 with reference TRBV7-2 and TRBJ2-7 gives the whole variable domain GAGVSQSPSNKVTEKGKDVELRCDPISGHTALYWYRQSLGQGLEFLIYFQGNSAPDKSGLPSDRFSAERTGGSVSTLTIQRTQQEDSAVYLCASSLGDRVYEQYFGPGTRLTVT.

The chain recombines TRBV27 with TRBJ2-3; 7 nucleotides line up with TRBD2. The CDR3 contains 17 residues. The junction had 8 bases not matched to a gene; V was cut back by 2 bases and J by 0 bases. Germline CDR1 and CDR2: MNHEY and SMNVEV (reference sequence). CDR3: CASSLNPVSGSTDTQYF. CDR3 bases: TGTGCCAGCAGTTTAAACCCTGTTAGCGGGAGCACAGATACGCAGTATTTT.

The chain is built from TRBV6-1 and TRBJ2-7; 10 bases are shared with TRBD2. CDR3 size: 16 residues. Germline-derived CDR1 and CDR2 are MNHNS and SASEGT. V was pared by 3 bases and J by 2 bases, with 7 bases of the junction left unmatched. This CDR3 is CASSESLAGGTYEQYF. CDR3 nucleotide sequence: TGTGCCAGCAGTGAGAGTTTAGCGGGAGGCACCTACGAGCAGTACTTC.